Listed below are T cell receptor beta chains from one sample, sequenced in a study of T cells in localized non-small cell lung cancer. Here immunoSEQ multiplex PCR was the method, and the copy in TCRdb shows in-frame clones only, minus some. The sample includes approximately 61,000 clones, around 86% of them seen just once. The sequences come from peripheral blood, collected before any cancer treatment. These receptors were taken from a woman aged 40-69 years with stage I lung adenocarcinoma. Both conserved end residues are part of each CDR3. The order of the fields is J gene, clone size, D gene, V gene, CDR3 protein, CDR3 DNA. D genes are given only for firm matches. The listing skips clone size in some rows; elsewhere it reads once, few, many or a size class.

>TRBJ1-2|-|-|TRBV10-1
CAKGGGRPNGYTF
TGCGCCAAAGGGGGGGGCCGACCTAATGGCTACACCTTC
>TRBJ2-7|-|TRBD1|TRBV6-1
CASSELGLGTDSYEQYF
TGTGCCAGCAGTGAGTTGGGGTTGGGGACAGACTCCTACGAGCAGTACTTC
>TRBJ2-7|-|TRBD2|TRBV9
CASSVEGGDYEQYF
TGTGCCAGCAGCGTAGAGGGAGGGGACTACGAGCAGTACTTC
>TRBJ1-5|-|-|TRBV19
CASLSGERSNQPQHF
TGTGCCAGTTTGTCAGGGGAAAGAAGCAATCAGCCCCAGCATTTT
>TRBJ2-1|-|TRBD1|TRBV9
CASSVVGQGPREQFF
TGTGCCAGCAGCGTAGTCGGACAGGGCCCTAGGGAGCAGTTCTTC
>TRBJ2-5|-|-|TRBV29-1
CSDRRGWETQYF
TGCAGCGACCGCAGGGGATGGGAGACCCAGTACTTC
>TRBJ1-2|-|-|TRBV6-1
CASLQGSHYGYTF
TGTGCCAGTCTACAGGGATCTCACTATGGCTACACCTTC
>TRBJ2-2|once|-|TRBV2
CASSEEWGADLSTGELFF
TGTGCCAGCAGTGAAGAGTGGGGGGCAGACTTGAGTACCGGGGAGCTGTTTTTT
>TRBJ1-1|-|TRBD1|TRBV7-3
CASSETGTGVAFF
TGTGCCAGCAGCGAGACCGGGACAGGGGTAGCTTTCTTT
>TRBJ1-5|-|TRBD1|TRBV7-8
CASSEGQINNQPQHF
TGTGCCAGCAGCGAGGGACAGATTAACAATCAGCCCCAGCATTTT
>TRBJ1-4|-|-|TRBV15
CATSRGGDREKLFF
TGTGCCACCAGCAGAGGTGGGGATCGGGAAAAACTGTTTTTT
>TRBJ2-7|-|-|TRBV4-1
CASSLQGQGRSYEQYF
TGCGCCAGCAGCCTACAAGGCCAGGGTAGATCCTACGAGCAGTACTTC
>TRBJ2-4|-|-|TRBV10-3
CAISESGIQYF
TGTGCCATCAGTGAGTCTGGCATTCAGTACTTC
>TRBJ1-5|-|-|TRBV2
CASSEFRVRQPQHF
TGTGCCAGCAGTGAATTCAGGGTACGGCAGCCCCAGCATTTT
>TRBJ1-2|-|TRBD1|TRBV30
CAWSAGQGVEGYTF
TGTGCCTGGAGTGCCGGACAGGGGGTTGAGGGCTACACCTTC
>TRBJ2-5|-|-|TRBV6-1
CASSQSLVSQETQYF
TGTGCCAGCAGTCAATCTCTGGTGTCTCAAGAGACCCAGTACTTC
>TRBJ1-6|few|-|TRBV5-6
CASSLGPGRESRNSPLHF
TGTGCCAGCAGCTTGGGGCCAGGGAGGGAGTCGAGGAATTCACCCCTCCACTTT
>TRBJ2-7|-|-|TRBV5-6
CASSLVGGYEQYF
TGTGCCAGCAGCTTGGTTGGGGGCTACGAGCAGTACTTC
>TRBJ1-1|-|-|TRBV7-3
CASSLTGQTEAFF
TGTGCCAGCAGCTTAACGGGTCAGACTGAAGCTTTCTTT
>TRBJ1-5|few|-|TRBV7-8
CASSLVGGRNQPQHF
TGTGCCAGCAGCTTAGTCGGGGGCCGGAATCAGCCCCAGCATTTT
>TRBJ1-3|-|TRBD1|TRBV5-5
CASSSSARGRGNTIYF
TGTGCCAGCAGCTCGTCGGCCAGGGGGCGGGGAAACACCATATATTTT
>TRBJ1-5|-|TRBD1|TRBV6-6
CASRLGQGFNQPQHF
TGTGCCAGCAGATTGGGACAGGGATTCAATCAGCCCCAGCATTTT
>TRBJ2-7|-|-|TRBV5-1
CASSLARTLSYEQYF
TGCGCCAGCAGCTTGGCTAGGACACTCTCCTACGAGCAGTACTTC
>TRBJ1-1|-|-|TRBV11-2
CASSPQPGSEAFF
TGTGCCAGCAGCCCACAACCAGGGTCTGAAGCTTTCTTT
>TRBJ2-7|-|TRBD2|TRBV11-2
CASSPPGLALYEQYF
TGTGCCAGCAGCCCCCCGGGACTAGCCCTTTACGAGCAGTACTTC
>TRBJ2-3|-|TRBD2|TRBV9
CASSPPSGSTDTQYF
TGTGCCAGCAGCCCCCCTAGCGGTAGCACAGATACGCAGTATTTT
>TRBJ2-1|once|-|TRBV11-2
CASSHSLGGYEQFF
TGTGCCAGCAGCCACAGCCTCGGAGGGTATGAGCAGTTCTTC
>TRBJ2-7|once|-|TRBV9
CASSPGTRYEQYF
TGTGCCAGCAGCCCCGGAACCCGTTACGAGCAGTACTTC
>TRBJ1-1|-|-|TRBV28
CASSSTGRSEAFF
TGTGCCAGCAGCTCCACAGGGAGGAGTGAAGCTTTCTTT
>TRBJ1-3|few|-|TRBV6-1
CASSVETYTGNTIYF
TGTGCCAGCAGTGTAGAGACATACACTGGAAACACCATATATTTT
>TRBJ1-5|-|-|TRBV27
CASSARFVGGLSNQPQHF
TGTGCCAGCAGTGCCCGGTTCGTAGGGGGACTTAGCAATCAGCCCCAGCATTTT
>TRBJ1-1|-|TRBD1|TRBV7-8
CASSLLTGGRQDAFF
TGTGCCAGCAGCTTATTGACAGGGGGTCGGCAAGATGCTTTCTTT
>TRBJ1-1|-|-|TRBV7-2
CASSLGWAYTEAFF
TGTGCCAGCAGCTTGGGGTGGGCCTACACTGAAGCTTTCTTT
>TRBJ2-5|-|-|TRBV25-1
CASSELGLGSSETQYF
TGTGCCAGCAGTGAATTAGGATTAGGGAGTTCGGAGACCCAGTACTTC
>TRBJ2-7|-|-|TRBV5-6
CASSLTRAYEQYF
TGTGCCAGCAGCTTGACCAGGGCCTACGAGCAGTACTTC
>TRBJ1-2|-|-|TRBV4-3
CASSQDTGTRYGYTF
TGCGCCAGCAGCCAAGATACGGGGACACGGTATGGCTACACCTTC
>TRBJ2-3|few|TRBD2|TRBV7-9
CASSTLRIAGGQTDTQYF
TGTGCCAGCAGCACCCTCCGGATAGCGGGGGGGCAAACAGATACGCAGTATTTT
>TRBJ1-3|-|-|TRBV6-6
CASSYRRGSGNTIYF
TGTGCCAGCAGTTACCGCCGGGGCTCTGGAAACACCATATATTTT
>TRBJ2-7|-|TRBD2|TRBV6-1
CASRNAGGPSYEQYF
TGTGCCAGCAGAAACGCGGGGGGGCCCTCCTACGAGCAGTACTTC
>TRBJ2-3|-|TRBD2|TRBV27
CASSQAGARTDTQYF
TGTGCCAGCAGTCAAGCGGGGGCCCGCACAGATACGCAGTATTTT
>TRBJ2-1|-|-|TRBV5-6
CASSLNRDASSYNEQFF
TGTGCCAGCAGCTTAAACAGGGATGCCAGCTCCTACAATGAGCAGTTCTTC
>TRBJ2-1|-|-|TRBV6-6
CASIERVAPTSNEQFF
TGTGCCAGCATCGAGCGGGTCGCCCCGACGAGTAATGAGCAGTTCTTC
>TRBJ1-2|-|TRBD1|TRBV5-1
CASRTGGSNYGYTF
TGCGCCAGCAGGACAGGGGGCAGTAACTATGGCTACACCTTC
>TRBJ1-4|once|-|TRBV30
CACNLRGTNEKLFF
TGTGCCTGCAACCTCAGGGGTACTAATGAAAAACTGTTTTTT
>TRBJ1-1|-|-|TRBV7-2
CASNTFGRNTEAFF
TGTGCCAGCAATACATTCGGCAGGAACACTGAAGCTTTCTTT
>TRBJ1-1|-|-|TRBV19
CASIKGGRRTEAFF
TGTGCCAGTATCAAAGGGGGGAGAAGGACTGAAGCTTTCTTT
>TRBJ1-1|-|-|TRBV19
CASSISLLEGTEAFF
TGTGCCAGTAGTATAAGCCTACTAGAGGGCACTGAAGCTTTCTTT
>TRBJ1-2|-|-|TRBV5-1
CASSLAGIPGLYGYTF
TGCGCCAGCAGCTTGGCAGGGATTCCCGGGTTATATGGCTACACCTTC